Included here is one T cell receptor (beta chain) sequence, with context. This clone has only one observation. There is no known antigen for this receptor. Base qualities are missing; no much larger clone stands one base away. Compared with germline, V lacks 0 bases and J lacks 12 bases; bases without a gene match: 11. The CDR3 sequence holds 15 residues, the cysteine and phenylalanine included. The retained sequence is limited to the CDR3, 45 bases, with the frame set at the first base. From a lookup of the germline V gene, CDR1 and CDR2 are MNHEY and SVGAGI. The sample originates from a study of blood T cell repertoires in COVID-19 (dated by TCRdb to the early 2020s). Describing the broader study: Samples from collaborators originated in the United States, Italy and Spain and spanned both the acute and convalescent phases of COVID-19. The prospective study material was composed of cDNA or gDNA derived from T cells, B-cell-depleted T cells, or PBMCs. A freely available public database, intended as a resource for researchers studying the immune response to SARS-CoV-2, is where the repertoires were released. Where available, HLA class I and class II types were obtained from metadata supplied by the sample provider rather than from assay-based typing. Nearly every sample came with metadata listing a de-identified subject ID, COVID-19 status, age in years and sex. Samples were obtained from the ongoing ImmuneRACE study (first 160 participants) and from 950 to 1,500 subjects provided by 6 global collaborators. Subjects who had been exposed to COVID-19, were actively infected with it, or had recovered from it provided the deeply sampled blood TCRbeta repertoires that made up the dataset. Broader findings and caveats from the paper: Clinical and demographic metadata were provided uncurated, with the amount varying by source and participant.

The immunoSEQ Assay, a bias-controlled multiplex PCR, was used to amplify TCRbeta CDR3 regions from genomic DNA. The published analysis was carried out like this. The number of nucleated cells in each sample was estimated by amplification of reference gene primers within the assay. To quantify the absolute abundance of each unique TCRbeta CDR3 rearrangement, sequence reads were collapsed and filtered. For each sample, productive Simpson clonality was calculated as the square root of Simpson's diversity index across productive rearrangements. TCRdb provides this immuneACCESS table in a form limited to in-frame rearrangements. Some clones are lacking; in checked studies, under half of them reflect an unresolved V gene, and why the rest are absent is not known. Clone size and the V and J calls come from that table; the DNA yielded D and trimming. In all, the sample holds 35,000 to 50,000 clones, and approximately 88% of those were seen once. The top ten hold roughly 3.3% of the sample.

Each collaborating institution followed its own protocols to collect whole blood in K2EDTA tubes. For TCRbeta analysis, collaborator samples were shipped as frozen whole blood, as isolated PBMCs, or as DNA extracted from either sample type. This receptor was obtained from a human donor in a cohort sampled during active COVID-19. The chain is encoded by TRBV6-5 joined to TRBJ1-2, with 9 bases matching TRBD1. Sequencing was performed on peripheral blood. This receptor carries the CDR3 CASSYSSRDRATNTF. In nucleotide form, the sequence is TGTGCCAGCAGTTACTCCTCCCGGGACAGGGCAACTAACACCTTC.